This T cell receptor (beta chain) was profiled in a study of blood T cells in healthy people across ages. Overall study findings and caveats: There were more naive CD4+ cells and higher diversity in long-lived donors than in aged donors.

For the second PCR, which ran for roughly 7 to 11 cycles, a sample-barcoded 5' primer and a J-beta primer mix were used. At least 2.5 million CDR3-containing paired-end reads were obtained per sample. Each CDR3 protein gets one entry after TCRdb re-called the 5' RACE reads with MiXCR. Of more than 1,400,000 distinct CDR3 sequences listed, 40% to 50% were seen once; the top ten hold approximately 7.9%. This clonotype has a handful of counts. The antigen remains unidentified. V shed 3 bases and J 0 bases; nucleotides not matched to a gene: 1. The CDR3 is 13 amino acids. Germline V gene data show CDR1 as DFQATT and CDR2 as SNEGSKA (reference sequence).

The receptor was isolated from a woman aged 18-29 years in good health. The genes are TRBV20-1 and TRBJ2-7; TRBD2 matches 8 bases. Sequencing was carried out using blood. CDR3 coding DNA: TGCAGTGCTAGCGGGAGGGGCTCCTACGAGCAGTACTTC. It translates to CSASGRGSYEQYF.